The source of this TCR beta chain is a study of blood T cell repertoires in COVID-19. Study-wide background: From the United States, Italy and Spain came samples of acute and convalescent COVID-19.

In the authors' workflow: The authors estimated nucleated cell counts from reference gene primer amplification. Only in-frame clones appear in the TCRdb table, and some are missing; sequencing was by immunoSEQ multiplex PCR. D and trimming come from the DNA, and the V and J calls and clone size come from that table. The sample holds about 130,000 clones, just under 85% seen once. All enrollees were roughly 18 to 89 years old and from some 24 US areas. Recovery meant two consecutive negative NP/OP PCR tests, professional clearance, or resolved symptoms. This CDR3 comprises 14 residues. V was clipped by 9 bases and J by 7 bases, with 18 bases between them. The germline V gene has CDR1 KGHDR and CDR2 SFDVKD.

Sequencing used PBMCs or T cells enriched from blood (not recorded which). The origin of this receptor is a man aged 50 to 59 who had recovered from COVID-19. The chain has TRBV24-1 and TRBJ1-5; perhaps TRBD1 as D (6 bases). CDR3 sequence: CATPDRQVEQPQHF. CDR3 nucleotide sequence: TGTGCCACCCCCGACAGGCAGGTAGAACAGCCCCAGCATTTT.